The 10 T cell receptor beta chains below come from one sample, sequenced in a study of T cell responses to AZD1222 COVID-19 vaccine. The table came from immunoSEQ multiplex PCR; TCRdb's copy has only in-frame clones and leaves some out. The table lists approximately 140,000 clones, about 93% of them singletons. Specimen: peripheral blood, collected on day 0 of MenACWY control vaccination. The receptors shown here come from an adult in good health.

This clone appeared a few times. The chain carries TRBV7-8 and TRBJ2-1; perhaps D is TRBD1 or TRBD2 (6 bases each). Germline CDR1 reads SGHVS; CDR2 reads FQNEAQ. The CDR3 extends over 11 amino acids. Trimming took 5 bases from V and 15 from J, leaving 14 bases between them. CDR3 amino acids: CASSRGTWSFF. The CDR3 DNA reads as TGTGCCAGCAGCCGCGGGACATGGTCGTTCTTC.

This clone was observed a single time. The chain combines TRBV9 with TRBJ1-2; TRBD1 might be the D (5 bases). Trimming removed 2 bases at V and 1 base at J, with 15 bases between. The CDR3 contains 16 residues. Per germline, CDR1 SGDLS and CDR2 YYNGEE. The CDR3 region has the DNA TGTGCCAGCAGCGTCGGGGGGGTGGACATTAACTATGGCTACACCTTC. Its protein product is CASSVGGVDINYGYTF.

J is TRBJ2-2 and V is TRBV19; a weak D match, TRBD2 (7 bases). Trimming cost V 3 bases and J 6 bases, with 11 bases left between them. Germline V gene lookup returns CDR1 LNHDA and CDR2 SQIVND (reference sequence). This CDR3 has 14 residues. The CDR3 region is CASSIGGASGELFF. The CDR3 coding sequence is TGTGCCAGTAGTATTGGGGGGGCCTCCGGGGAGCTGTTTTTT. Complete variable domain (other parts from reference TRBV19 and TRBJ2-2): DGGITQSPKYLFRKEGQNVTLSCEQNLNHDAMYWYRQDPGQGLRLIYYSQIVNDFQKGDIAEGYSVSREKKESFPLTVTSAQKNPTAFYLCASSIGGASGELFFGEGSRLTVL.

The rearrangement joins TRBV5-4 to TRBJ1-1; D ambiguous. With 5 bases removed from V and 1 base from J, the gap between germline ends came to 6 bases. There are 12 residues in the CDR3. Germline V gives CDR1 SGHNT, CDR2 YYREEE (reference sequence). CDR3 sequence (DNA): TGTGCCAGCAGAGAAGAGAACACTGAAGCTTTCTTT. Amino acids: CASREENTEAFF.

The chain couples TRBV5-4 to TRBJ1-2, with TRBD1 as a possible D gene (5 bases). The CDR3 spans 13 residues. Germline V gene data show CDR1 as SGHNT and CDR2 as YYREEE (reference sequence). Trimming cost V 6 bases and J 6 bases, with 15 bases left between them. The DNA of the CDR3 is TGTGCCAGCACCACGATATGGGGGAATGGCTACACCTTC. This translates into CASTTIWGNGYTF.

CDR3 residues: CASSLNPGAGSTDTQYF. The CDR3 bases are TGTGCCAGCAGCTTAAATCCAGGGGCAGGGAGCACAGATACGCAGTATTTT. This chain links TRBV7-8 with TRBJ2-3; tentatively, D is TRBD1 (6 bases). The CDR3 is made up of 17 amino acids. The V end lost 2 bases, the J end lost 0 bases, and 15 bases lay between the germline ends. Germline CDR1 is SGHVS and CDR2 is FQNEAQ.

This clone was detected a few times. The chain combines TRBV30 with TRBJ1-1, with D possibly TRBD1 on 5 matching bases. CDR3 length: 15 amino acids. V gave up 0 bases and J gave up 3 bases, with 14 bases separating them. Looked up from germline, CDR1 is GTSNPN and CDR2 is SVGIG (reference sequence). The CDR3 region is CAWSVSGPRDTEAFF. In DNA form, the CDR3 reads TGTGCCTGGAGTGTGTCAGGGCCGCGGGACACTGAAGCTTTCTTT.

This chain connects TRBV7-2 to TRBJ1-3; D remains ambiguous. Trimming left V 6 bases short and J 0 bases short, with 9 bases between. Germline V lookup: CDR1 SGHTA, CDR2 FQGNSA. The CDR3 is made up of 14 amino acids. The CDR3, as DNA: TGTGCCAGCAGGGTGGGGTCCTCTGGAAACACCATATATTTT. This gives the protein CASRVGSSGNTIYF. Full variable domain (remainder filled in from reference TRBV7-2 and TRBJ1-3): GAGVSQSPSNKVTEKGKDVELRCDPISGHTALYWYRQSLGQGLEFLIYFQGNSAPDKSGLPSDRFSAERTGGSVSTLTIQRTQQEDSAVYLCASRVGSSGNTIYFGEGSWLTVV.

For this clone: Other DNA sequences in the sample encode the same CDR3. The DNA for the CDR3 is TGTGCCAGCAGTTACTCGGGAGATACGCAGTATTTT. As protein: CASSYSGDTQYF. V gene TRBV6-5 combines with J gene TRBJ2-3; no clear D gene. The CDR3 is 12 residues long. Germline V gene data show CDR1 as MNHEY and CDR2 as SVGAGI. V lost 0 bases to trimming and J lost 5 bases, with 3 bases between them.

This clone was recorded once. The gene calls are TRBV5-4 and TRBJ1-2; D may be TRBD1 (6 bases). V was clipped by 0 bases and J by 5 bases, with 14 bases between them. Germline values: CDR1 SGHNT, CDR2 YYREEE (reference sequence). The CDR3 sequence is 15 residues long. CDR3 DNA sequence: TGTGCCAGCAGCTTGGCCATCAGGGGAGGTTATGGCTACACCTTC. Residues: CASSLAIRGGYGYTF.